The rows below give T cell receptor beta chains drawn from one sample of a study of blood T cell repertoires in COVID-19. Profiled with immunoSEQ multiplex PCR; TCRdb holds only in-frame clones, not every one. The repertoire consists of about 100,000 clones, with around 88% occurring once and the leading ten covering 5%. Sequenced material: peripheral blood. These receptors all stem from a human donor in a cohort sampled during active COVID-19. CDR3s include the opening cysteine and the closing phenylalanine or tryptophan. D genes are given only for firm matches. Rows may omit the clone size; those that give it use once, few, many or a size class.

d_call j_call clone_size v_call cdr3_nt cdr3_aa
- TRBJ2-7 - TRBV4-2 TGTGCCAGCAGCCAAGAGAGTGGCGGCCCCTACGAGCAGTACTTC CASSQESGGPYEQYF
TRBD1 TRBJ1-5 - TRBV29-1 TGCAGCGTCGACGACAGGGTTTCGGGGCATCAGCCCCAGCATTTT CSVDDRVSGHQPQHF
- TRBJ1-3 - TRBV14 TGTGCCAGCAGCCAACGCCAGGGTTCTGGAAACACCATATATTTT CASSQRQGSGNTIYF
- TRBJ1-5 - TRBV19 TGTGCCAGTAGTCCCCACTTGGATCAGCCCCAGCATTTT CASSPHLDQPQHF
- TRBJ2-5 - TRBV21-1 TGTGCCAGCAATATCCTCCGACTAGCGGGAGGGGATGAGACCCAGTACTTC CASNILRLAGGDETQYF
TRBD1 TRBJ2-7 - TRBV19 TGTGCCAGTAGTATAGCGACAGGGAGAAACGAGCAGTACTTC CASSIATGRNEQYF
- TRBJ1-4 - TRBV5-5 TGTGCCAGCAGCTTGGGCAGGGGTTTGGATGAAAAACTGTTTTTT CASSLGRGLDEKLFF
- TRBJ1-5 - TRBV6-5 TGTGCCAGCAGAATACAGGGAATTGATCAGCCCCAGCATTTT CASRIQGIDQPQHF
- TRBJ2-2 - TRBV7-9 TGTGCCAGCAGCTTCGGGGTTGGCACCGGGGAGCTGTTTTTT CASSFGVGTGELFF
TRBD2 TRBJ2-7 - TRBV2 TGTGCCAGCAGTGCCGGCGGAAGGGGCGGGAGCTCCTACGAGCAGTACTTC CASSAGGRGGSSYEQYF
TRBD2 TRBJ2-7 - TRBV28 TGTGCCAGCAGTTTAGGTGGGGCGGGAGTATACGAGCAGTACTTC CASSLGGAGVYEQYF
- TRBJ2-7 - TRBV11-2 TGTGCCAGCAGCTCACAGGGACCCGAGCAGTACTTC CASSSQGPEQYF
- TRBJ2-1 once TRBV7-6 TGTGCCAGCAGCTTAGCGCTAGTACAGGCCAGGGTAAATGAGCAGTTCTTC CASSLALVQARVNEQFF
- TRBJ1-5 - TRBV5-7 TGTGCCAGCAGCTTCAGTCAGCCCCAGCATTTT CASSFSQPQHF
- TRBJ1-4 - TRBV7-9 TGTGCCAGCAGCTTAGATGGGACAAGGAGGTCCGGTCGTGAAAAACTGTTTTTT CASSLDGTRRSGREKLFF
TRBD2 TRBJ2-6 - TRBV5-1 TGCGCCAGCAGCAACCTCGTAGCGGGGGACTCTGGGGCCAACGTCCTGACTTTC CASSNLVAGDSGANVLTF
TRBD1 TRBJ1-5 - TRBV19 TGTGCCAGTAGTATAGGTGGGACAGTTAATCAGCCCCAGCATTTT CASSIGGTVNQPQHF
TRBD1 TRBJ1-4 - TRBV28 TGTGCCAGCAGTTCCCCCGCCGGGACAGGTTGGGGAAAACTGTTTTTT CASSSPAGTGWGKLFF